The present T cell receptor (beta chain) was sequenced within a study of T cell repertoires in cytomegalovirus infection. Study-wide context: CMV infection together with matching HLA type was indicated by public TCR beta signatures.

The CDR3 loop spans 18 amino acids. Germline V gene data show CDR1 as MNHEY and CDR2 as SVGEGT. V lost 0 bases, J lost 0 bases, and 17 bases lay in between. TCRdb re-derived calls from the reads in MiXCR, one entry per CDR3 protein. In the table there are fewer than 250,000 distinct CDR3 sequences, roughly 12% of which are singletons. Study-wide results and limits: HLA-C-restricted CMV clonotypes gave the most frequent clonotype in two of eight donors. Cumulative frequency (of public TCR beta family members) identified carriers of CMV plus the relevant HLA.

In regard to this clonotype: Its matching antigen is unknown.

The source is a human donor in good health (CMV status not recorded). Some clones in this sample may be carry-over from other donors' samples. The sample consisted of PBMCs. This chain uses TRBV6-2 or TRBV6-3 with TRBJ1-1; D gene uncertain. The CDR3 spells CASSYSFGGSGMNTEAFF. DNA of the CDR3: TGTGCCAGCAGTTACTCTTTTGGTGGTTCGGGGATGAACACTGAAGCTTTCTTT.